Detailed here is one T cell receptor beta chain. PCR was performed using 60 Vbeta and 13 Jbeta primers. Produced via immunoSEQ multiplex PCR; TCRdb's table is partial and in-frame only. The table includes around 64,000 clones, about nine tenths detected once. This CDR3 has 17 residues. From germline, CDR1 is SGHRS and CDR2 YFSETQ. The ends lost 4 bases at V and 2 bases at J; junction bases unmatched: 10. The data are from a study of cytomegalovirus exposure and HLA in healthy donors. This chain connects TRBV5-1 to TRBJ2-3; 10 bases agree with TRBD1. This TCR was recovered from a woman between 25 and 40 years old in good health and CMV-seronegative. Sequenced material: PBMCs. The CDR3 DNA reads as TGCGCCAGCAGCACCATCCGACAGGGGGCTTACACAGATACGCAGTATTTT. Encoded protein: CASSTIRQGAYTDTQYF.